Listed below are T cell receptor beta chains from one sample, sequenced in a study of read filtering for tumor transcriptome and immune sequencing. One entry per CDR3 protein, called by TCRdb with MiXCR from the reads. This sample has roughly 90,000 distinct CDR3 sequences, with 20% to 25% found just once. The sequenced material came from a population of CD138-negative cells sorted from bone marrow. These TCRs come from a donor at least 40 years old with multiple myeloma. Each CDR3 is given with its conserved first and last residue. The order of the fields is V gene, D gene, CDR3 length, clone size, J gene, CDR3 protein, CDR3 DNA. The D gene is left open where the match is weak. Clone sizes are given selectively: once, few, many, or a class where the clone is expanded.

>TRBV20-1|-|17|many|TRBJ1-1
CSASRPDKQFMNTEAFF
TGCAGTGCTAGTCGGCCGGACAAACAATTTATGAACACTGAAGCTTTCTTT
>TRBV19|-|16|many|TRBJ2-6
CASSMGRSSGANVLTF
TGTGCCAGTAGTATGGGTCGGAGCTCTGGGGCCAACGTCCTGACTTTC
>TRBV6-5|-|11|many|TRBJ2-1
CASTLRDILFF
TGTGCCAGCACATTACGGGACATCCTATTTTTC
>TRBV9|-|15|-|TRBJ2-5
CTSSVAPASPETQYF
TGTACCAGCAGCGTAGCACCGGCGAGCCCAGAGACCCAGTACTTC
>TRBV20-1|-|14|many|TRBJ1-4
CSAPNRREDEKLFF
TGCAGTGCGCCGAACAGGCGTGAAGATGAAAAACTGTTTTTT
>TRBV24-1|-|16|many|TRBJ2-3
CATSDPTGASTDTQYF
TGTGCCACCAGTGACCCCACAGGAGCTAGCACAGATACGCAGTATTTT
>TRBV20-1|-|10|few|TRBJ1-1
CSARAGEAFF
TGCAGTGCTAGAGCGGGGGAGGCTTTCTTT
>TRBV7-2|TRBD2|16|many|TRBJ2-1
CASSLVGSGVYNEQFF
TGTGCCAGCAGCTTAGTAGGTAGCGGGGTCTACAATGAGCAGTTCTTC
>TRBV7-3|-|14|-|TRBJ1-1
CASSRVNGDTEAFF
TGTGCCAGCAGCCGGGTCAATGGGGACACTGAAGCTTTCTTT
>TRBV3-1|TRBD2|18|-|TRBJ2-1
CASSQDSSAAGGYGEQFF
TGTGCCAGCAGCCAAGATAGTTCCGCAGCGGGGGGGTATGGTGAGCAGTTCTTC
>TRBV29-1|-|14|many|TRBJ2-3
CSVELGGPTDTQYF
TGCAGCGTTGAGTTAGGGGGGCCGACAGATACGCAGTATTTT
>TRBV9|-|14|-|TRBJ1-5
CASSYHSGNQPQHF
TGTGCCAGCAGCTATCATTCAGGGAATCAGCCCCAGCATTTT
>TRBV20-1|TRBD2|16|many|TRBJ2-6
CSARTSEHSGANVLTF
TGCAGTGCAAGGACTAGCGAACACTCTGGGGCCAACGTCCTGACTTTC
>TRBV12-3/TRBV12-4|TRBD1|14|many|TRBJ2-2
CASSSGGNTGELFF
TGTGCCAGCAGTTCAGGGGGCAACACCGGGGAGCTGTTTTTT
>TRBV4-2|-|14|few|TRBJ2-7
CASSQVTDSYEQYF
TGTGCCAGCAGCCAAGTCACGGACTCCTACGAGCAGTACTTC
>TRBV7-2|TRBD2|15|-|TRBJ2-5
CASSLEGGGQETQYF
TGTGCCAGCAGCTTGGAGGGCGGGGGTCAAGAGACCCAGTACTTC
>TRBV2|-|14|few|TRBJ1-5
CASRGLRSNQPQHF
TGTGCCAGCCGGGGGCTTAGGAGCAATCAGCCCCAGCATTTT
>TRBV28|-|16|many|TRBJ2-7
CASSDPRDLGGYEQYF
TGTGCCAGCAGTGATCCCCGGGACCTAGGTGGCTACGAGCAGTACTTC
>TRBV12-3/TRBV12-4|-|13|few|TRBJ2-4
CASRQGAKNIQYF
TGTGCCAGCAGACAGGGAGCCAAAAACATTCAGTACTTC
>TRBV28|-|13|many|TRBJ1-5
CASSKVLNQPQHF
TGTGCCAGCAGTAAAGTTCTCAATCAGCCCCAGCATTTT
>TRBV20-1|-|15|-|TRBJ1-1
CSARNPGDMNTEAFF
TGCAGTGCTAGAAACCCAGGGGACATGAACACTGAAGCTTTCTTT
>TRBV6-6|-|16|many|TRBJ2-1
CASSISTASSYNEQFF
TGTGCCAGCTCCATTTCCACGGCGAGCTCCTACAATGAGCAGTTCTTC
>TRBV18|-|15|many|TRBJ2-1
CASSPGGARDNEQFF
TGTGCCAGCTCACCAGGCGGGGCACGCGACAATGAGCAGTTCTTC
>TRBV2|-|12|few|TRBJ2-1
CASKSGVLEQFF
TGTGCCTCGAAGTCCGGGGTCCTTGAGCAGTTCTTC
>TRBV12-3/TRBV12-4|-|13|many|TRBJ2-3
CASSGGQADTQYF
TGTGCCAGCAGCGGGGGGCAGGCAGATACGCAGTATTTT
>TRBV2|-|13|many|TRBJ1-1
CASSRTMNTEAFF
TGTGCCAGCAGCCGCACAATGAACACTGAAGCTTTCTTT
>TRBV15|-|12|many|TRBJ2-3
CATSRDTGTQYF
TGTGCCACCAGCAGAGATACGGGTACGCAGTATTTT
>TRBV4-1|-|15|-|TRBJ2-5
CASSQGTGTQETQYF
TGTGCCAGCAGCCAAGGTACAGGGACACAAGAGACCCAGTACTTC
>TRBV2|TRBD1|16|few|TRBJ1-5
CASSEALRTGNQPQHF
TGTGCCAGCAGTGAAGCGCTGAGGACAGGGAATCAGCCCCAGCATTTT
>TRBV11-2|-|15|many|TRBJ2-1
CASSERILAHNEQFF
TGTGCCAGCAGCGAACGTATACTAGCCCACAATGAGCAGTTCTTC
>TRBV5-4|-|14|many|TRBJ2-3
CASSLGMAEDTQYF
TGTGCCAGCAGCTTGGGAATGGCGGAGGATACGCAGTATTTT
>TRBV2|-|11|-|TRBJ1-2
CASQVNYGYTF
TGTGCCAGTCAGGTTAACTATGGCTACACCTTC
>TRBV18|-|15|-|TRBJ2-7
CASSPGPQESYEQYF
TGTGCCAGCTCACCGGGACCCCAGGAGAGCTACGAGCAGTACTTC
>TRBV7-3|-|20|many|TRBJ2-1
CASSPSGRNPGGLTYNEQFF
TGTGCCAGCAGCCCATCCGGACGGAACCCTGGCGGGCTTACCTACAATGAGCAGTTCTTC
>TRBV14|-|11|-|TRBJ2-3
CASSRRDTQYF
TGTGCCAGCAGCCGGAGGGATACGCAGTATTTT
>TRBV16|-|15|-|TRBJ1-5
CASSQRNSDNQPQHF
TGTGCCAGCAGCCAACGGAACAGCGATAATCAGCCCCAGCATTTT
>TRBV28|TRBD1|13|many|TRBJ1-1
CATVDRADTEAFF
TGTGCCACCGTGGACAGGGCGGACACTGAAGCTTTCTTT
>TRBV12-3/TRBV12-4|TRBD1|16|many|TRBJ1-6
CASSLRPGTGSSPLHF
TGTGCCAGCAGTTTAAGGCCGGGGACAGGGTCTTCACCCCTCCACTTT
>TRBV5-6|-|12|many|TRBJ1-5
CASSLPRQPQHF
TGTGCCAGCAGCCTCCCACGGCAGCCCCAGCATTTT
>TRBV19|-|11|few|TRBJ1-1
CATTMNTEAFF
TGTGCCACCACAATGAACACTGAAGCTTTCTTT
>TRBV3-1|-|14|many|TRBJ2-7
CASSPVGASYEQYF
TGTGCCAGCAGCCCGGTTGGAGCCTCCTACGAGCAGTACTTC
>TRBV7-8|-|14|few|TRBJ1-1
CASSLGGLNTEAFF
TGTGCCAGCAGCTTAGGGGGACTGAACACTGAAGCTTTCTTT
>TRBV5-1|TRBD2|16|-|TRBJ2-3
CASSLERGGSTDTQYF
TGCGCCAGCAGCTTGGAGCGGGGCGGTAGCACAGATACGCAGTATTTT
>TRBV5-1|-|15|many|TRBJ1-4
CASSSGTYSNEKLFF
TGCGCCAGCAGCTCCGGGACGTACTCTAATGAAAAACTGTTTTTT
>TRBV27|-|15|many|TRBJ2-7
CASSPRVGLVYEQYF
TGTGCCAGCAGCCCGCGCGTAGGGTTGGTTTACGAGCAGTACTTC
>TRBV3-1|-|14|-|TRBJ1-3
CASSQGSSGNAIYF
TGTGCCAGCAGCCAAGGGTCCTCTGGAAACGCCATATATTTT
>TRBV30|TRBD1|13|-|TRBJ1-5
CACDAGQTQPQHF
TGTGCCTGTGACGCGGGACAGACTCAGCCCCAGCATTTT
>TRBV18|-|13|many|TRBJ2-2
CASSPTTAGELFF
TGTGCCAGCTCACCAACTACGGCCGGGGAGCTGTTTTTT
>TRBV7-8|-|15|few|TRBJ1-1
CASSWAQGPNTEAFF
TGTGCCAGCAGCTGGGCACAGGGCCCGAACACTGAAGCTTTCTTT
>TRBV4-2|-|19|few|TRBJ2-3
CASSQMTGRRGRSTDTQYF
TGTGCCAGCAGCCAAATGACTGGTCGACGGGGCCGTAGCACAGATACGCAGTATTTT
>TRBV3-1|TRBD1|17|many|TRBJ1-1
CASSQGARGWMNTEAFF
TGTGCCAGCAGCCAAGGGGCCAGGGGGTGGATGAACACTGAAGCTTTCTTT
>TRBV29-1|-|13|-|TRBJ2-4
CSVSGQAKNIQYF
TGCAGCGTTTCTGGCCAAGCCAAAAACATTCAGTACTTC
>TRBV5-4|TRBD1|15|many|TRBJ2-7
CASSFPQGARYEQYF
TGTGCCAGCAGCTTCCCTCAGGGGGCGCGTTACGAGCAGTACTTC
>TRBV28|-|13|many|TRBJ2-2
CASFLSNTGELFF
TGTGCCAGCTTCCTGTCGAACACCGGGGAGCTGTTTTTT